This T cell receptor beta chain was obtained from a study of early T cells in non-severe SARS-CoV-2 infection. About the study: Sequencing input comprised bulk RNA from unsorted whole blood; chain pairing was not available.

The protocol attached unique molecular identifiers to individual cDNA molecules. TCRdb processed the 5' RACE reads anew with MiXCR; each CDR3 protein has one entry. This sample has roughly 64,000 distinct CDR3 sequences, with about 11% found just once. This clonotype has only a few counts. Its antigen is as yet unknown. Study-wide results and caveats: Database matching using VDJdb favored anti-spike CD8 responses, with private and CD4 specificities left missing.

V lost 5 bases, J lost 1 base, and 8 bases lay in between. The V gene's germline CDR1 is MNHNS and CDR2 SASEGT. The CDR3 is 13 amino acids. V and J are TRBV6-1 and TRBJ1-1, with a tentative D call TRBD1 (5 bases). Source: whole blood, taken at baseline. This TCR was recovered from an adult who was a healthcare worker with PCR-confirmed SARS-CoV-2 infection or an uninfected control (not recorded which). In DNA form, the CDR3 reads TGTGCCAGCAGTAGGGACGAGAACACTGAAGCTTTCTTT. Translating it yields CASSRDENTEAFF.